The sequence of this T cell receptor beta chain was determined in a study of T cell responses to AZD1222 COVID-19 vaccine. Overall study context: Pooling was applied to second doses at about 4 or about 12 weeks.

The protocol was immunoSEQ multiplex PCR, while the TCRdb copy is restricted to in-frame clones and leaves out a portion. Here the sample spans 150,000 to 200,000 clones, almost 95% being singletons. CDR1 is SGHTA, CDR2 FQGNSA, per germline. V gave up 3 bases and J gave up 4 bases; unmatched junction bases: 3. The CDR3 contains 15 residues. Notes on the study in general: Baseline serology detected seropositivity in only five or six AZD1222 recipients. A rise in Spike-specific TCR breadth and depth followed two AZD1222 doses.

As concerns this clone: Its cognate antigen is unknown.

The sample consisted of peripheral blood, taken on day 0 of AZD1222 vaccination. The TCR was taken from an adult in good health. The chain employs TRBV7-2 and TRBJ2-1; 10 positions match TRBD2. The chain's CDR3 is CASSLSGGAYNEQFF. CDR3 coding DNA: TGTGCCAGCAGCTTGAGCGGGGGGGCATACAATGAGCAGTTCTTC.